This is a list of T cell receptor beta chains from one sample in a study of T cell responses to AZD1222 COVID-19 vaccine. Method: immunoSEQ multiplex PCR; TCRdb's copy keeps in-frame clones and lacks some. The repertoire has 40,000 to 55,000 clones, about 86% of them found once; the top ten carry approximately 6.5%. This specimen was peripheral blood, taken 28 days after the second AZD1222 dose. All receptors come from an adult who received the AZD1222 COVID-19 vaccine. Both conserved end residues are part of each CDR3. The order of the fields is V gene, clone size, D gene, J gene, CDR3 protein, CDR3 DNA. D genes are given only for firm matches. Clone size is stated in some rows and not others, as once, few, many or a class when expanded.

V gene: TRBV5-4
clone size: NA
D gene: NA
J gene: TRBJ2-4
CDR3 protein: CASSPGTPENIQYF
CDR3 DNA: TGTGCCAGCAGCCCCGGGACTCCCGAAAACATTCAGTACTTC

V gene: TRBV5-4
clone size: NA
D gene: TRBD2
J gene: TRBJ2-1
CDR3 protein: CASRSSGRALEQFF
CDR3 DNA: TGTGCCAGCCGGTCTAGCGGGAGGGCCCTTGAGCAGTTCTTC

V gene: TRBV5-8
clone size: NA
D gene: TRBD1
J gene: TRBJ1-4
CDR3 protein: CASSLGQGATNEKLFF
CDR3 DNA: TGTGCCAGCAGCTTGGGACAGGGGGCGACTAATGAAAAACTGTTTTTT

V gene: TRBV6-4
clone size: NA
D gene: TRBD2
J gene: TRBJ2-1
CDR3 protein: CASRTSGSLNEQFF
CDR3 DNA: TGTGCCAGCAGGACTAGCGGGAGTTTGAATGAGCAGTTCTTC

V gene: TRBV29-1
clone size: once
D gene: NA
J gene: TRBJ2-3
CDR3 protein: CSVDLSDTQYF
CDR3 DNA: TGCAGCGTTGATTTATCAGATACGCAGTATTTT

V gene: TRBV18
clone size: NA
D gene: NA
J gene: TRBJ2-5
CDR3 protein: CASSPLRTAQETQYF
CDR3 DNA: TGTGCCAGCTCACCTCTCAGGACAGCACAAGAGACCCAGTACTTC

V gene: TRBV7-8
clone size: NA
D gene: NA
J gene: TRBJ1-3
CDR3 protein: CASSLSRGGRGNTIYF
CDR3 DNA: TGTGCCAGCAGCTTATCCCGAGGAGGGAGGGGAAACACCATATATTTT

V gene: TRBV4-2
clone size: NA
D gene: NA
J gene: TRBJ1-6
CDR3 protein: CASSQDTRGGNSPLHF
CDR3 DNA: TGTGCCAGCAGCCAAGACACCCGGGGAGGTAATTCACCCCTCCACTTT

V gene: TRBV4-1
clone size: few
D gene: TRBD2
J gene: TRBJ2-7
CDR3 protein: CASSYGLAVVYEQYF
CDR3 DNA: TGCGCCAGCAGCTACGGACTAGCGGTTGTCTACGAGCAGTACTTC

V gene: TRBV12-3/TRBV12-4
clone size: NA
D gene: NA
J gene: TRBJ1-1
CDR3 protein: CASSLAGGEAFF
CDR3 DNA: TGTGCCAGCAGTTTAGCGGGCGGAGAAGCTTTCTTT

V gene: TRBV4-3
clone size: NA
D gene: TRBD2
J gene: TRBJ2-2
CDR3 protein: CASSQEPAGRVGELFF
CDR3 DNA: TGCGCCAGCAGCCAAGAGCCAGCGGGGCGGGTCGGGGAGCTGTTTTTT

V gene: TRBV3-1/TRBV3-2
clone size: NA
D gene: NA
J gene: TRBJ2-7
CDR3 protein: CASSRAAPYEQYF
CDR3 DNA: TGTGCCAGCTCCCGTGCGGCCCCCTACGAGCAGTACTTC

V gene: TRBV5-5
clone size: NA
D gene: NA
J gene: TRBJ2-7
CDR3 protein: CASSLGLSGPQVEQYF
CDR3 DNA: TGTGCCAGCAGCTTGGGTCTCTCAGGGCCCCAAGTCGAGCAGTACTTC

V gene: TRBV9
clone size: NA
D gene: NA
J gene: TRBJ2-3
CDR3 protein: CASSVGRAEGTDTQYF
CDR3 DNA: TGTGCCAGCAGCGTAGGTCGAGCGGAGGGCACAGATACGCAGTATTTT

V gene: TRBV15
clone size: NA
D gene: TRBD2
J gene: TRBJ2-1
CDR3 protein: CATSRDRTSGKFF
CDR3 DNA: TGTGCCACCAGCAGAGATAGGACTAGCGGGAAGTTCTTC

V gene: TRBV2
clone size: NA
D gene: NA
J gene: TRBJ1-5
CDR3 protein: CASSRGDNQPQHF
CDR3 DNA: TGTGCCAGCAGCCGGGGGGATAATCAGCCCCAGCATTTT

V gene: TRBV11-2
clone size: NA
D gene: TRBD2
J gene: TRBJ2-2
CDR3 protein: CASSLGGRASTGELFF
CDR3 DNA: TGTGCCAGCAGCTTAGGCGGGAGGGCCAGCACCGGGGAGCTGTTTTTT

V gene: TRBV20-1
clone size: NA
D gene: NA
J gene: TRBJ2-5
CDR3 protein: CSASISGGQETQYF
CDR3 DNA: TGCAGTGCTAGTATCAGCGGCGGACAAGAGACCCAGTACTTC

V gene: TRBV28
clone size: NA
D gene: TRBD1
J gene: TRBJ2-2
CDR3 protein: CASSFTGGYTGELFF
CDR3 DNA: TGTGCCAGCAGTTTCACAGGGGGCTACACCGGGGAGCTGTTTTTT

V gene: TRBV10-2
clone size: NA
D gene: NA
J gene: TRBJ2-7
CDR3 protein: CATGGHEQYF
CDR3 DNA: TGCGCCACCGGGGGCCACGAGCAGTACTTC

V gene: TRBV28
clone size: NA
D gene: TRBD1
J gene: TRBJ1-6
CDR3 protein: CASSQGQGQNSPLHF
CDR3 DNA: TGTGCCAGCAGTCAAGGACAGGGGCAGAATTCACCCCTCCACTTT

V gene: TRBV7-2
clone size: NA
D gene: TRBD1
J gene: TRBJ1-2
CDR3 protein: CASSHRQGGGYTF
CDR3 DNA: TGTGCCAGCAGCCATCGACAGGGCGGGGGCTACACCTTC

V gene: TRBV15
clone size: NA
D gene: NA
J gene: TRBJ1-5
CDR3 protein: CATSLGQVVQPQHF
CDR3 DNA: TGTGCCACCAGCCTGGGCCAGGTCGTCCAGCCCCAGCATTTT

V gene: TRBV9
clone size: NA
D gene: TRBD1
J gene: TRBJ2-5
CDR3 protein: CASSGRQGGRETQYF
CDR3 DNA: TGTGCCAGCAGCGGCCGACAGGGGGGGAGAGAGACCCAGTACTTC

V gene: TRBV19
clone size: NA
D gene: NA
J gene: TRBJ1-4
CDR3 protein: CASSLLGTGNEKLFF
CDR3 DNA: TGTGCCAGTAGCCTCCTAGGGACGGGTAATGAAAAACTGTTTTTT

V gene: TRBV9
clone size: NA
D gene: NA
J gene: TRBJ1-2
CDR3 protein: CASSPFVITGGYTF
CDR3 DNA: TGTGCCAGCAGCCCCTTTGTTATTACAGGAGGCTACACCTTC

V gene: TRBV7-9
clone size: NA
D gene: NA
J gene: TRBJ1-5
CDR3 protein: CASSLMTGPQHF
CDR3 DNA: TGTGCCAGCAGCCTAATGACAGGGCCCCAGCATTTT

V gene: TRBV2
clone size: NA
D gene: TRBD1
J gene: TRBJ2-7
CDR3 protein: CASREPGQGTREQYF
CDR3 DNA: TGTGCCAGCAGAGAACCGGGACAGGGGACGAGGGAGCAGTACTTC

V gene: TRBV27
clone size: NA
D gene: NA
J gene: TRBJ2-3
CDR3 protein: CASSSTVLSTDTQYF
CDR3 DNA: TGTGCCAGCAGTTCGACGGTCCTAAGCACAGATACGCAGTATTTT

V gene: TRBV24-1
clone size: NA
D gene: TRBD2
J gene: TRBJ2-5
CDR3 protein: CATSDFGEGLETQYF
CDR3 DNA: TGTGCCACCAGTGATTTTGGGGAGGGTTTAGAGACCCAGTACTTC

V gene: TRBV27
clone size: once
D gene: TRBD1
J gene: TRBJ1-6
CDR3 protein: CASSGFQGAPSPLHF
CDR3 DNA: TGTGCCAGCAGTGGATTCCAGGGGGCGCCTTCACCCCTCCACTTT

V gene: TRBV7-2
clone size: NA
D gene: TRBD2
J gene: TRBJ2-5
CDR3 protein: CASTPGGGQETQYF
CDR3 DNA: TGTGCCAGCACCCCTGGGGGGGGACAAGAGACCCAGTACTTC

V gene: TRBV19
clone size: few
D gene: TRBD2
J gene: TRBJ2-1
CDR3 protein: CASSLPESGGYNEQFF
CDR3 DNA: TGTGCCAGTAGTCTGCCGGAGTCGGGAGGGTACAATGAGCAGTTCTTC

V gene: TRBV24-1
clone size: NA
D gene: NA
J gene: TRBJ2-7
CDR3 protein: CATSSDKPYEQYF
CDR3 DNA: TGTGCCACCAGTAGTGACAAACCCTACGAGCAGTACTTC

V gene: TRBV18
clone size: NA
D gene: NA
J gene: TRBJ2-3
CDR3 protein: CASSPRDPNTDTQYF
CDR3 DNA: TGTGCCAGCTCACCCCGGGACCCCAACACAGATACGCAGTATTTT

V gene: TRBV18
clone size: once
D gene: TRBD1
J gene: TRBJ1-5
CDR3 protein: CASSLARTGGNQPQHF
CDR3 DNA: TGTGCCAGCTCCCTCGCTCGGACAGGGGGCAATCAGCCCCAGCATTTT

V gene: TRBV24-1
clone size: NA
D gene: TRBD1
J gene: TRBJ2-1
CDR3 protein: CATSDSGTGGSYNEQFF
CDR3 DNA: TGTGCCACCAGTGACTCTGGGACAGGAGGATCCTACAATGAGCAGTTCTTC

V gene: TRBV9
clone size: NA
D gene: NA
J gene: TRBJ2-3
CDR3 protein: CASSPDGLDTQYF
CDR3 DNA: TGTGCCAGCAGCCCGGATGGCCTAGATACGCAGTATTTT

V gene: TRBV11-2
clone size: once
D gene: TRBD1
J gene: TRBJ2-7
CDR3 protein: CASSGDSSYEQYF
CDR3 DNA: TGTGCCAGCAGCGGGGACAGTTCCTACGAGCAGTACTTC

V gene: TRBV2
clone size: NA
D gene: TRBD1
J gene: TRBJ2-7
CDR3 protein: CASSEQGALYEQYF
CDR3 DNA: TGTGCCAGCAGTGAACAGGGGGCGCTCTACGAGCAGTACTTC

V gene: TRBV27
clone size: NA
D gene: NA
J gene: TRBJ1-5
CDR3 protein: CASSLAGSQHQPQHF
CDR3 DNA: TGTGCCAGCAGTTTAGCCGGCAGCCAGCATCAGCCCCAGCATTTT

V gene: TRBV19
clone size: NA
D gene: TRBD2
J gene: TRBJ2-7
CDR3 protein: CASSIGTSGIYEQYF
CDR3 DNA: TGTGCCAGTAGTATAGGGACTAGCGGTATCTACGAGCAGTACTTC

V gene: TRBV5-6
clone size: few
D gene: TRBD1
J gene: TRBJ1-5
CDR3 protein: CASTQWSQTGEFGSQPQHF
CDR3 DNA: TGTGCCAGCACCCAATGGTCGCAAACAGGGGAATTTGGGAGTCAGCCCCAGCATTTT

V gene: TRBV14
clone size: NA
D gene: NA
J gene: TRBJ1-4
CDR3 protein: CASSRSISEKLFF
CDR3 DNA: TGTGCCAGCAGCCGATCCATTAGTGAAAAACTGTTTTTT

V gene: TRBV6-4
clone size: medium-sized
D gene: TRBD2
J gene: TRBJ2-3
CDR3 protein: CASSDSTSGMADTQYF
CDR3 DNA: TGTGCCAGCAGTGACTCGACTAGCGGGATGGCAGATACGCAGTATTTT

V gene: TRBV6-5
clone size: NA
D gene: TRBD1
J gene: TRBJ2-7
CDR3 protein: CASSLTGPSKNEQYF
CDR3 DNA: TGTGCCAGCAGTTTGACAGGGCCCTCTAAAAACGAGCAGTACTTC

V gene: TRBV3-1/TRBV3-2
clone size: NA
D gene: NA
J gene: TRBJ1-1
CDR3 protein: CASSQARGGTEAFF
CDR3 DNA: TGTGCCAGCAGCCAAGCGCGTGGAGGAACTGAAGCTTTCTTT

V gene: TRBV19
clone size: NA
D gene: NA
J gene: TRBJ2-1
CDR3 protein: CASSISGSGRIYNEQFF
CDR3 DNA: TGTGCCAGTAGTATTTCCGGCAGCGGCCGCATCTACAATGAGCAGTTCTTC

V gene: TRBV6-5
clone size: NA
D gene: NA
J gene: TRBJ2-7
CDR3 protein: CASKGGQNSYEQYF
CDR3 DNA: TGTGCCAGCAAGGGGGGACAAAACTCCTACGAGCAGTACTTC

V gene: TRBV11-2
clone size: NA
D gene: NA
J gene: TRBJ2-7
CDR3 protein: CASSLAGAFNEQYF
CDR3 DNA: TGTGCCAGCAGCTTAGCAGGCGCATTCAACGAGCAGTACTTC

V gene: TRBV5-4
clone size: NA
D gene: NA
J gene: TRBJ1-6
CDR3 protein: CASSLDHSAYNSPLHF
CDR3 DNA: TGTGCCAGCAGCCTGGATCACTCGGCCTATAATTCACCCCTCCACTTT

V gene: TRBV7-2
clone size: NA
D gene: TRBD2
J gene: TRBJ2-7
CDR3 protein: CASSLATGGARPSMYEQYF
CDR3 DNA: TGTGCCAGCAGCTTAGCAACGGGGGGGGCCAGGCCGTCTATGTACGAGCAGTACTTC

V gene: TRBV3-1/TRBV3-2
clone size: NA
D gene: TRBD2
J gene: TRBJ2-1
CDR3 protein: CASSLQRTSGEQFF
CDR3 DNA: TGTGCCAGCAGCCTGCAGCGGACTAGCGGAGAGCAGTTCTTC

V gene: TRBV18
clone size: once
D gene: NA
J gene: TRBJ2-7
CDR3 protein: CASSPGAGIEQYF
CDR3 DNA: TGTGCCAGCTCACCGGGGGCGGGCATCGAGCAGTACTTC